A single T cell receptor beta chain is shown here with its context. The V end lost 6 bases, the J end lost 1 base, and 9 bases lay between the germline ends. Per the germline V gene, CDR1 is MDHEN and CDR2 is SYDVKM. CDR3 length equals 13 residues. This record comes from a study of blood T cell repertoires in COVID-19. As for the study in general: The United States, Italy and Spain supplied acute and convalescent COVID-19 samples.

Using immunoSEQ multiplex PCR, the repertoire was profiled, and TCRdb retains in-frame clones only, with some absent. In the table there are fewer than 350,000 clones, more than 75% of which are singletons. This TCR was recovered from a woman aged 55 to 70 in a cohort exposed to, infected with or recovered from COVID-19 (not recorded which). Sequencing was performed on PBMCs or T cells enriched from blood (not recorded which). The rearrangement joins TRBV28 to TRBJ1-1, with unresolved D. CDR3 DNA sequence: TGTGCCAGCAGCCTCTTAGAGAACACTGAAGCTTTCTTT. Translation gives CASSLLENTEAFF.